This T cell receptor beta chain appears in the sequencing data of a study of blood T cell repertoires in COVID-19 (dated by TCRdb to 2018 to 2021). Turning to the overall study: The collaborator samples originated in the United States, Italy and Spain and spanned the acute and convalescent phases of COVID-19. The prospective study material was composed of cDNA or gDNA derived from T cells, B-cell-depleted T cells, or PBMCs. The dataset comprised deeply sampled blood TCRbeta repertoires from subjects exposed to, actively infected with, or recovered from COVID-19. The repertoires were released in a freely available public database meant as a resource for research on the immune response to SARS-CoV-2. Samples came from the ongoing ImmuneRACE study (first 160 participants) plus 1,254 subjects from 6 global collaborators. Nearly every sample came with metadata listing a de-identified subject ID, COVID-19 status, age in years and sex. HLA class I and class II types, where available, came from metadata supplied by the sample provider rather than from assay-based typing.

TCRbeta CDR3 regions were amplified from genomic DNA by means of the immunoSEQ Assay, a bias-controlled multiplex PCR. In the paper's pipeline: Within the assay, amplification of reference gene primers was used to estimate how many nucleated cells each sample contained. Sequence reads were collapsed and filtered to measure the absolute abundance of every unique TCRbeta CDR3 rearrangement. For each sample, productive Simpson clonality was calculated as the square root of Simpson's diversity index over productive rearrangements. TCRdb mirrors the immuneACCESS table, restricted to in-frame sequences. Some clones are absent from its copies; in checked studies, under half trace to an unresolved V gene, and the reason for the others is unknown. V and J calls and clone size are given by that table; D and trimming were obtained from the DNA. Here the sample has around 450,000 clones; roughly 89% occur a single time. The top ten clonotypes cover about 4.5% of the sample.

Study-wide findings and limitations: The quantity of clinical and demographic metadata differed by source and by participant and was supplied without curation.

V and J lose 5 bases and 8 bases, and a span of 10 bases separates them. Including cysteine and phenylalanine, the CDR3 has 11 amino acids. Here the CDR3 DNA is all that survives: 33 bases in frame from base 1. CDR1 and CDR2 are read off the germline V gene as SGDLS and YYNGEE. To note about this clone: The antigen it recognizes is unknown. The input lacks base qualities; no much larger clone sits a single base away.

Whole blood was collected in K2EDTA tubes by collaborating institutions according to the institutions' own protocols. For TCRbeta analysis, collaborator samples were shipped as frozen whole blood, as isolated PBMCs, or as DNA extracted from either sample type. This sequence uses TRBV9 and TRBJ1-2; the D gene identity is not certain. This receptor was identified in a woman aged 30 to 39 with acute or convalescent COVID-19. Sequencing input: peripheral blood. Here the CDR3 is given as CASSSRGGYTF. DNA sequence: TGTGCCAGCAGTAGTAGAGGGGGCTACACCTTC.